Listed here are 21 T cell receptor beta chains from one sample, sequenced in a study of blood T cell repertoires in COVID-19. TCRdb's table, derived via immunoSEQ multiplex PCR, lists solely in-frame clones and lacks some. The sample contains hundreds of thousands of clones, 65% to 85% of which appear only once. Sequences were obtained from peripheral blood. These receptors were obtained from a woman of 80 years or more with acute or convalescent COVID-19.

This chain uses TRBV20-1 with TRBJ1-3, with D maybe TRBD1 (5 bases). The CDR3 runs 15 residues. Germline values: CDR1 DFQATT, CDR2 SNEGSKA (reference sequence). V shed 3 bases and J shed 11 bases, with 23 bases lying between them. The CDR3 DNA sequence: TGCAGTGCTAGTGTCAGTCGACAGCCCAGTGCGCCCATATATTTT. It translates to CSASVSRQPSAPIYF.

The V call is TRBV6-5, the J call TRBJ2-7, with no clear D. Trimming pared 2 bases from V and 4 bases from J, leaving 6 bases between. The CDR3 runs 12 residues. Looked up from germline, CDR1 is MNHEY and CDR2 is SVGAGI. CDR3 sequence: CASSYAGYEQYF. CDR3 DNA sequence: TGTGCCAGCAGTTACGCAGGATACGAGCAGTACTTC.

The V gene is TRBV3-1 (or the pseudogene TRBV3-2), the J gene TRBJ1-5; D is uncertain. The germline V gene has CDR1 LGHDT and CDR2 YNNKEL (reference sequence). The ends were cut back, 0 bases at V and 10 bases at J, with 10 bases in the middle. The CDR3 spans 13 residues. CDR3 DNA sequence: TGTGCCAGCAGCCAAGACCGACAAAAACCCCAGCATTTT. Protein sequence: CASSQDRQKPQHF.

This chain links TRBV19 with TRBJ2-5; a possible D gene is TRBD2 (5 bases). Trimming took 3 bases from V and 5 from J, leaving 13 bases between them. Germline lookup yields CDR1 LNHDA and CDR2 SQIVND (reference sequence). CDR3 length equals 14 residues. The DNA of the CDR3 is TGTGCCAGTAGTATGTTAGCGACCGAGGAGACCCAGTACTTC. Its translation is CASSMLATEETQYF.

The V and J genes are TRBV6-5 and TRBJ2-7, with D perhaps matching TRBD1 (7 bases). V lost 6 bases, J lost 4 bases, and 19 bases lay in between. The CDR3 sequence is 15 residues long. Germline V gene lookup returns CDR1 MNHEY and CDR2 SVGAGI. CDR3 nucleotide sequence: TGTGCCAGCAGCTGGCTCGCGCAGGGGGGTTACGAGCAGTACTTC. The encoded protein is CASSWLAQGGYEQYF.

The sample holds a few counts of this clone. J is TRBJ1-2 and V is TRBV19, with 8 bases identical to TRBD1. In germline, CDR1 is LNHDA, CDR2 SQIVND (reference sequence). The CDR3 loop spans 14 amino acids. Trimming cost V 6 bases and J 5 bases; bases outside gene matches: 8. The CDR3 nucleotides read TGTGCCAGTAGCCAGGGGGCTGGGTCTTATGGCTACACCTTC. Amino acid sequence: CASSQGAGSYGYTF.

This chain joins TRBV3-1 (or the pseudogene TRBV3-2) and TRBJ2-1, with 13 positions matching TRBD2. Germline values: CDR1 LGHDT, CDR2 YNNKEL (reference sequence). V shed 4 bases and J 4 bases; nucleotides not matched to a gene: 7. The CDR3 covers 17 residues. The CDR3 DNA follows: TGTGCCAGCAGCCTCGGGACTAGCGGGATTACATACAATGAGCAGTTCTTC. Encoded protein: CASSLGTSGITYNEQFF.

This rearrangement joins TRBV7-9 to TRBJ1-2; D is uncertain. CDR1 and CDR2 from the germline V gene are SEHNR and FQNEAQ (reference sequence). This CDR3 comprises 14 residues. V was pared by 2 bases and J by 2 bases, with 9 bases between. CDR3 bases: TGTGCCAGCAGCTTATCCCCCAGGAACTATGGCTACACCTTC. Translation gives CASSLSPRNYGYTF.

This chain joins TRBV5-4 and TRBJ2-5; a possible D gene is TRBD2 (5 bases). Germline V gene lookup returns CDR1 SGHNT and CDR2 YYREEE (reference sequence). Trimming left V 4 bases short and J 5 bases short, with 15 bases between. This CDR3 contains 14 residues. CDR3 sequence (DNA): TGTGCCAGCAGCGTCCGACGGGATGGCGAGACCCAGTACTTC. This translates into CASSVRRDGETQYF.

The chain carries TRBV7-2 and TRBJ2-2; no reliable D call. V shed 5 bases and J shed 5 bases, with 15 bases lying between them. Germline lookup yields CDR1 SGHTA and CDR2 FQGNSA. The CDR3 is made up of 15 amino acids. CDR3 sequence reads: CASSRDFAVTGELFF. CDR3 DNA sequence: TGTGCCAGCAGCCGTGACTTTGCGGTAACCGGGGAGCTGTTTTTT.

The J gene is TRBJ2-2, the V gene TRBV5-8; D unclear. This CDR3 is 11 amino acids long. In germline, CDR1 is SGHTS, CDR2 YDEGEE. V was clipped by 4 bases and J by 8 bases, with 6 bases between them. The CDR3 is CASSRRGELFF. CDR3 DNA sequence: TGTGCCAGCAGCCGCCGGGGGGAGCTGTTTTTT.

The chain employs TRBV19 and TRBJ2-7, with 9 bases that match TRBD1. The J segment lost 4 bases and the V segment lost 2 bases, leaving 6 bases of the junction unmatched. Per germline, CDR1 LNHDA and CDR2 SQIVND (reference sequence). The CDR3 loop spans 15 amino acids. CDR3 nucleotide sequence: TGTGCCAGTAGTATATCCGGGACAGGGCGGTACGAGCAGTACTTC. It codes for CASSISGTGRYEQYF.

This rearrangement joins TRBV4-1 to TRBJ2-3; D is perhaps TRBD1 (6 bases). The germline gives CDR1 MGHRA, CDR2 YSYEKL. The V and J ends lost 5 bases and 0 bases respectively, with 15 bases between them. The CDR3 spans 16 residues. The CDR3: CASSSSGGQSTDTQYF. For the CDR3, the DNA is TGCGCCAGCAGCTCGAGTGGGGGACAAAGCACAGATACGCAGTATTTT.

The rearrangement joins TRBV27 to TRBJ2-2; 9 bases agree with TRBD2. The V gene's germline CDR1 is MNHEY and CDR2 SMNVEV (reference sequence). The CDR3 contains 15 residues. V shed 3 bases and J 4 bases; nucleotides not matched to a gene: 3. The CDR3 DNA is TGTGCCAGCAGTTTGGCGGGAGGGCCCACCGGGGAGCTGTTTTTT. It is translated as CASSLAGGPTGELFF.

The chain is built from TRBV10-3 and TRBJ1-4, with D perhaps TRBD1 (5 bases). Trimming cost V 0 bases and J 0 bases, with 11 bases left between them. This CDR3 is 17 amino acids long. The germline CDR1 and CDR2 sequences are ENHRY and SYGVKD. CDR3 sequence: CAISESPPGATNEKLFF. The DNA of the CDR3 is TGTGCCATCAGTGAGTCTCCCCCGGGGGCAACTAATGAAAAACTGTTTTTT.

This clone was recorded only once. The CDR3 DNA is TGTGCCAGCAGCTTAGAGGCGGGGGCCCACTACGAGCAGTACTTC. Its protein product is CASSLEAGAHYEQYF. This rearrangement joins TRBV7-2 to TRBJ2-7, with TRBD2 as a possible D gene (7 bases). The CDR3 extends over 15 amino acids. Trimming cost V 1 base and J 3 bases, with 13 bases left between them. Germline V lookup: CDR1 SGHTA, CDR2 FQGNSA.

V gene TRBV27 combines with J gene TRBJ1-1; maybe TRBD1 (6 bases). Germline loops: CDR1 MNHEY, CDR2 SMNVEV (reference sequence). V was shortened by 3 bases and J by 7 bases, with 15 bases between the two germline ends. The CDR3 has 14 amino acids. In DNA, the CDR3 is TGTGCCAGCAGTTTTCCGGGGACAATAGGTGAAGCTTTCTTT. Protein sequence: CASSFPGTIGEAFF.

The chain combines TRBV2 with TRBJ1-3; 9 bases map to TRBD1. The CDR3 has 14 amino acids. Germline V CDR1 and CDR2: SNHLY, FYNNEI. Losses at the gene ends were 6 bases for V and 0 bases for J; bases not matched to a gene: 0. In nucleotides, the CDR3 is TGTGCCAGCAGGGGACAGGGCTCTGGAAACACCATATATTTT. Translating gives CASRGQGSGNTIYF.

The table lists this clone with a count of one. The chain carries TRBV28 and TRBJ2-7; maybe TRBD1 (6 bases). Looked up from germline, CDR1 is MDHEN and CDR2 is SYDVKM. This CDR3 spans 11 amino acids. Trimming took off 5 bases at V and 4 bases at J, with 6 bases between the two ends. CDR3 sequence (DNA): TGTGCCAGCAGTGACAGGTACGAGCAGTACTTC. This gives the protein CASSDRYEQYF.

A few counts support this clone. This sequence joins TRBV5-5 and TRBJ1-5, with D tentatively TRBD1 (5 bases). Germline CDR1 is SGHKS and CDR2 is YYEKEE (reference sequence). This CDR3 contains 14 residues. The V gene lost 4 bases and the J gene lost 0 bases, with 8 bases spanning the gap. The CDR3 region is CASSQDNSNQPQHF. The DNA for the CDR3 is TGTGCCAGCAGCCAGGACAATAGCAATCAGCCCCAGCATTTT.

CDR3 DNA sequence: TGTGCCAGCAGCCACCGCGGGGGAGAGACCCAGTACTTC. It translates to CASSHRGGETQYF. This chain uses TRBV12-3 or TRBV12-4 with TRBJ2-5, with TRBD2 matching 7 bases. The trim removed 6 bases at V and 4 bases at J, leaving 5 bases unmatched. The CDR3 sequence is 13 residues long.